The TCR beta chain described here comes from a study of blood T cells in healthy people across ages. Germline CDR1 and CDR2: SGHDN and FVKESK. V lost 3 bases and J lost 5; bases outside the gene matches: 10. This CDR3 has 17 amino acids. Through a sample-barcoded 5' primer and a J-beta primer mix, a second PCR was run for about 6 to 11 cycles. TCRdb recomputed calls from the 5' RACE reads with MiXCR, one row per CDR3 protein. There are over a million distinct CDR3 sequences in the sample; roughly 43% occur only once, and under 5% lies in the top ten. The sequenced material came from blood. The chain is built from TRBV14 and TRBJ2-2, with 9 bases aligning to TRBD1. This receptor was identified in a woman younger than 35 in good health. This CDR3 is CASSHYPGQGLTGELFF. Written as DNA, the CDR3 is TGTGCCAGCAGCCACTACCCGGGACAGGGTTTAACCGGGGAGCTGTTTTTT.